This T cell receptor beta chain was sequenced in a study of T cells in Graves' hyperthyroidism and ophthalmopathy. General study findings and limits: Stable hyperthyroidism was told apart from ophthalmopathy by a model built on 13 V-J features.

This CDR3 region has 13 residues. Germline assignment: CDR1 LNHDA and CDR2 SQIVND (reference sequence). V gave up 5 bases and J gave up 2 bases, with 10 bases separating them. Each diagnosis drew on symptoms, thyroxine, TRAb, thyroid ultrasound and orbital computed tomography findings. There were TCR beta CDR3 regions amplified from RNA transcripts. In the first-round RT-PCR of the TCR CDR3, the HTBI primer set was used. TCRdb ran MiXCR on the multiplex PCR reads and lists one entry per CDR3 protein. This sample carries some 800,000 distinct CDR3 sequences, around 38% of them seen once, and the ten largest clones take about 9%. This clonotype was picked up many times. Its target is unknown.

This receptor was obtained from a man between 18 and 35 years old with Graves' hyperthyroidism. J is TRBJ2-7 and V is TRBV19; a possible D gene is TRBD2 (5 bases). Sequencing was performed on blood. The CDR3 reads CASSAGPAYEQYF. The CDR3 DNA is TGTGCCAGTAGTGCGGGCCCAGCCTACGAGCAGTACTTC.